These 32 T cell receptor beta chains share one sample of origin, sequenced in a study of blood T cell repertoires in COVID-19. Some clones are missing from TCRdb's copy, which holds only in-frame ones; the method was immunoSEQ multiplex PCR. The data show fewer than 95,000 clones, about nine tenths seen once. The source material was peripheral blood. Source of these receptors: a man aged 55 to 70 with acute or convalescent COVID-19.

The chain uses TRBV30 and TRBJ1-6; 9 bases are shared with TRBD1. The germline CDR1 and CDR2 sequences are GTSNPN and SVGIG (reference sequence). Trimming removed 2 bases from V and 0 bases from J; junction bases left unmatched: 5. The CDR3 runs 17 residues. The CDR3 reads CAWSNRGLSSYNSPLHF. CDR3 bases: TGTGCCTGGAGTAACAGGGGGCTCAGCTCCTATAATTCACCCCTCCACTTT.

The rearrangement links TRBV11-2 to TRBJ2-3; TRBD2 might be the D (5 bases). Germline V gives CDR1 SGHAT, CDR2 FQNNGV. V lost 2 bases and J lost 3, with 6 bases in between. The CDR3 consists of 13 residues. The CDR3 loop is CASSLRGTDTQYF. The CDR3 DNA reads TGTGCCAGCAGCTTAAGAGGGACAGATACGCAGTATTTT.

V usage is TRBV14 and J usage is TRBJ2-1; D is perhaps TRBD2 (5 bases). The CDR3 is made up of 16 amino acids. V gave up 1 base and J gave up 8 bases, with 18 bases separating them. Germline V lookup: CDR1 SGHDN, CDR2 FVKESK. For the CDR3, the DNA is TGTGCCAGCAGCCAAGGGGTCGGGATTCGGTGGGATGAGCAGTTCTTC. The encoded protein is CASSQGVGIRWDEQFF.

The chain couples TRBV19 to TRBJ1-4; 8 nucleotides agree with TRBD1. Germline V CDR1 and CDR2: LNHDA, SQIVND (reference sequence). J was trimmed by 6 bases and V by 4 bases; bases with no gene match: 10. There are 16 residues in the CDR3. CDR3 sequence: CASSTQTGAAYEKLFF. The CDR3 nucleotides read TGTGCCAGTAGTACCCAGACAGGGGCAGCGTATGAAAAACTGTTTTTT.

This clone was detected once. This CDR3 is CSAERVKAFF. The DNA for the CDR3 is TGCAGCGCCGAGAGGGTGAAAGCTTTCTTT. The rearrangement uses TRBV29-1 and TRBJ1-1; D call uncertain. V was trimmed by 7 bases and J by 9 bases, leaving 12 bases between them. Germline-derived CDR1 and CDR2 are SQVTM and ANQGSEA. The CDR3 sequence is 10 residues long.

The CDR3 region is CAIGRERSGELFF. The CDR3 nucleotides are TGTGCCATCGGTCGGGAGCGCTCCGGGGAGCTGTTTTTT. The V and J genes are TRBV10-3 and TRBJ2-2, with D perhaps matching TRBD2 (6 bases). This CDR3 has 13 residues. Germline loops: CDR1 ENHRY, CDR2 SYGVKD. V lost 8 bases to trimming and J lost 6 bases, with 13 bases between them.

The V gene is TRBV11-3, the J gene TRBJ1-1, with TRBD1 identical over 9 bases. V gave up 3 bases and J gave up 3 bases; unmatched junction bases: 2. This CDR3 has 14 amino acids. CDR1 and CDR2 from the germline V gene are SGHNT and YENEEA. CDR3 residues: CASSLTGGHTEAFF. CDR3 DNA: TGTGCCAGCAGCTTGACAGGGGGGCACACTGAAGCTTTCTTT.

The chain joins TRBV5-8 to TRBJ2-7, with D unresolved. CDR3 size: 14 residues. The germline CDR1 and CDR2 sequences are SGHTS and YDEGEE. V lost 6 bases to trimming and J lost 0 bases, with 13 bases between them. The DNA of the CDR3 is TGTGCCAGCACCCTGAACGCAGGCTCCTACGAGCAGTACTTC. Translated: CASTLNAGSYEQYF.

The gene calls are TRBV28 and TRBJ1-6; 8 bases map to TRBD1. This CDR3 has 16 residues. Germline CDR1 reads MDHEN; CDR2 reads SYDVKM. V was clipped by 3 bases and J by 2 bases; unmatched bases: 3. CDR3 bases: TGTGCCAGCAGTTTCGCACAGGGGGCCTATAATTCACCCCTCCACTTT. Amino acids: CASSFAQGAYNSPLHF.

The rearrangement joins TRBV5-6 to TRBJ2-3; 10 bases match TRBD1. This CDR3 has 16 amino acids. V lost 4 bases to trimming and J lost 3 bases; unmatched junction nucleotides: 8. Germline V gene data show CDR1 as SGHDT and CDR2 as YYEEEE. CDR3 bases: TGTGCCAGCAGCCACCGGGACAGGGGCTGGACAGATACGCAGTATTTT. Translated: CASSHRDRGWTDTQYF.

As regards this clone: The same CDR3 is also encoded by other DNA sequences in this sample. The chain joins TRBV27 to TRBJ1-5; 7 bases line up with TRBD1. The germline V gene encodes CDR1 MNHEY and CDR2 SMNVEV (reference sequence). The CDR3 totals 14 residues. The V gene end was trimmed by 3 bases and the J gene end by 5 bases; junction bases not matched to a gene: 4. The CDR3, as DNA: TGTGCCAGCAGTTTGCGGCAGGGGGATCAGCCCCAGCATTTT. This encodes CASSLRQGDQPQHF.

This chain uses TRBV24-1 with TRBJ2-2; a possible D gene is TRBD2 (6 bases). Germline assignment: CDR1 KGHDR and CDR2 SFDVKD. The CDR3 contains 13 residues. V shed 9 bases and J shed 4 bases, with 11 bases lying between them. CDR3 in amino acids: CATAAGGTGELFF. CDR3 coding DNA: TGTGCCACCGCGGCCGGGGGCACCGGGGAGCTGTTTTTT.

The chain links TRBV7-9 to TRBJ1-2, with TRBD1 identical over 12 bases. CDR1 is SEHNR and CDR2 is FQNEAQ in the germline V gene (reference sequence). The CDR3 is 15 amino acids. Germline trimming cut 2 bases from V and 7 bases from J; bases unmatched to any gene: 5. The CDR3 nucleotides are TGTGCCAGCAGCTTACCGGGACAGGGGGCGGGTGGCTACACCTTC. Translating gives CASSLPGQGAGGYTF.

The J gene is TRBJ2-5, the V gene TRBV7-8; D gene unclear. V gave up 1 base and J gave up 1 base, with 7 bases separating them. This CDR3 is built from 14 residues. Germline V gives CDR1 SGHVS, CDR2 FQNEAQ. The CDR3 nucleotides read TGTGCCAGCAGCTTAGGCCTATTCCAAGAGACCCAGTACTTC. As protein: CASSLGLFQETQYF.

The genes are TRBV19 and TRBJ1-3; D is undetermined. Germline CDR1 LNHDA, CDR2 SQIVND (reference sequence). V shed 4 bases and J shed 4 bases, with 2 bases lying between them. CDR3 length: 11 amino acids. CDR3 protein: CASSTGNTIYF. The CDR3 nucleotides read TGTGCCAGTAGTACAGGAAACACCATATATTTT.

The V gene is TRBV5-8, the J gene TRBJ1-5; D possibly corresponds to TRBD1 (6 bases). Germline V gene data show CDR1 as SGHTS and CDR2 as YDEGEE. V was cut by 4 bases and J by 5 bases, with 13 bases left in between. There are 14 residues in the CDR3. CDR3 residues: CASSGQGRDQPQHF. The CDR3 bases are TGTGCCAGCAGCGGTCAGGGGAGGGATCAGCCCCAGCATTTT.

The CDR3 region is CASSLVGSGSSETQYF. The CDR3 DNA follows: TGTGCCAGCAGCTTAGTCGGTAGCGGGAGTTCAGAGACCCAGTACTTC. The V and J genes are TRBV11-2 and TRBJ2-5; 9 bases line up with TRBD2. Germline loops: CDR1 SGHAT, CDR2 FQNNGV. The V segment lost 1 base and the J segment 4 bases; nucleotides outside the gene matches: 7. The CDR3 extends over 16 amino acids.

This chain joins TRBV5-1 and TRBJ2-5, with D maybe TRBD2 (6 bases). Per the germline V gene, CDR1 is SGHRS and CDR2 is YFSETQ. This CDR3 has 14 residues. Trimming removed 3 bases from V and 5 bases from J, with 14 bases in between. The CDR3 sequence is CASSSGAGWETQYF. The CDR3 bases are TGCGCCAGCAGCTCCGGGGCGGGGTGGGAGACCCAGTACTTC. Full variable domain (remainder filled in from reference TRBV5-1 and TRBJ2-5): KAGVTQTPRYLIKTRGQQVTLSCSPISGHRSVSWYQQTPGQGLQFLFEYFSETQRNKGNFPGRFSGRQFSNSRSEMNVSTLELGDSALYLCASSSGAGWETQYFGPGTRLLVL.

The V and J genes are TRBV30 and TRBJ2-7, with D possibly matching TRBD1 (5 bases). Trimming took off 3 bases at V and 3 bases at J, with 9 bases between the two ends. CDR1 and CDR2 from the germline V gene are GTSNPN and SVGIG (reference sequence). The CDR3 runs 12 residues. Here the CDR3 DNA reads TGTGCCTGGAGCTCGACAGACTACGAGCAGTACTTC. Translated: CAWSSTDYEQYF.

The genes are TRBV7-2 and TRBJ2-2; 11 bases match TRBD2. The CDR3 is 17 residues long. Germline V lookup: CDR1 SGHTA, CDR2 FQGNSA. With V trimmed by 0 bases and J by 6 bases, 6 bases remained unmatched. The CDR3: CASSLAPLAGVSGELFF. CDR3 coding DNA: TGTGCCAGCAGCTTAGCGCCACTAGCGGGAGTGTCCGGGGAGCTGTTTTTT.

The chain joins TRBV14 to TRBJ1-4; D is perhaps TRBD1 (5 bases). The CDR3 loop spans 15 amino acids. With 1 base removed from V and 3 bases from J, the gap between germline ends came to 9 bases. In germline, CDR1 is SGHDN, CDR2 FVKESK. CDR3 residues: CASSQVDRANEKLFF. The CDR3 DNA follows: TGTGCCAGCAGCCAAGTAGACAGAGCTAATGAAAAACTGTTTTTT.

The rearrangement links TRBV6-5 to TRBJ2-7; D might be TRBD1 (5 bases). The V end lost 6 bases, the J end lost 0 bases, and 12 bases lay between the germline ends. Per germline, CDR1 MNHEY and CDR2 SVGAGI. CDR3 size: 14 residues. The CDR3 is CASRLWGSSYEQYF. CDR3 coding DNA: TGTGCCAGCAGGCTATGGGGCAGCTCCTACGAGCAGTACTTC.

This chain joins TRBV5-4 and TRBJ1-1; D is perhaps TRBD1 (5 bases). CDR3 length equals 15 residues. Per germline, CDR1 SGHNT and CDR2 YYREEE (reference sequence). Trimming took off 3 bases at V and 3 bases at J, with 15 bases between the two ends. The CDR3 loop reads CASSWGLPGDTEAFF. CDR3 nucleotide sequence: TGTGCCAGCAGCTGGGGACTCCCGGGAGACACTGAAGCTTTCTTT.

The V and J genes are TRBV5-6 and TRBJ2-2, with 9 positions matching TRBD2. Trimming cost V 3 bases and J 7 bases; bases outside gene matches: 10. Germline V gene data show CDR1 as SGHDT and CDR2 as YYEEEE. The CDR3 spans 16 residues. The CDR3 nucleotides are TGTGCCAGCAGCTCCACTTTAGCGGGAGCGGGCGGGGAGCTGTTTTTT. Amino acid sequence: CASSSTLAGAGGELFF.

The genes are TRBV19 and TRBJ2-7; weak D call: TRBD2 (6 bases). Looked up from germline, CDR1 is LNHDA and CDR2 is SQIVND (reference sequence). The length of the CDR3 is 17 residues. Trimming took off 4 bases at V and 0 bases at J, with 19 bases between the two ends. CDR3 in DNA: TGTGCCAGTAGTAGGAAGGGAGGAGATGTTGGCTCCTACGAGCAGTACTTC. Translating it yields CASSRKGGDVGSYEQYF.

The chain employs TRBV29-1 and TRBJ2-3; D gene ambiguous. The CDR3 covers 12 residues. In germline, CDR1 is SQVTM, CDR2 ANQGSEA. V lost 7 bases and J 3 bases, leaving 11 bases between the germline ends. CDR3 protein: CSGMATTDTQYF. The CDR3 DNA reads TGCAGCGGGATGGCGACTACAGATACGCAGTATTTT.

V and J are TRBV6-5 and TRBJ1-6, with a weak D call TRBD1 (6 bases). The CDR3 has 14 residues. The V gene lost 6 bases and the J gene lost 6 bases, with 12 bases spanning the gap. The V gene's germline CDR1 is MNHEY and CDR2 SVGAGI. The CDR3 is CASRRDTPNSPLHF. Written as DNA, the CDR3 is TGTGCCAGCAGGAGGGACACGCCTAATTCACCCCTCCACTTT.

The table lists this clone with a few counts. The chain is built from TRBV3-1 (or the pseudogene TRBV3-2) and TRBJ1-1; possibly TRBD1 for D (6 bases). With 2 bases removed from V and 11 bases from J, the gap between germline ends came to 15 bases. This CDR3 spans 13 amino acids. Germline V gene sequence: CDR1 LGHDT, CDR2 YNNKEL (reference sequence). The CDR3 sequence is CASSQSGGAGAFF. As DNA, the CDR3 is TGTGCCAGCAGCCAATCGGGGGGCGCCGGGGCTTTCTTT.

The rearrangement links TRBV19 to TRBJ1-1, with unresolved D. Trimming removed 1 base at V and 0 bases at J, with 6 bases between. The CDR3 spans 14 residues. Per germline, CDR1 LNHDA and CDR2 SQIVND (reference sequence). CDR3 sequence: CASSIGRVNTEAFF. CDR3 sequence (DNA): TGTGCCAGTAGTATAGGACGGGTGAACACTGAAGCTTTCTTT.

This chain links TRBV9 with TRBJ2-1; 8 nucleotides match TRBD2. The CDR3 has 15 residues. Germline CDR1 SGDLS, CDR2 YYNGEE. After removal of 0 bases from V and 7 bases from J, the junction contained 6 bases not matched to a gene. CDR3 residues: CASSVGPGGRNEQFF. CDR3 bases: TGTGCCAGCAGCGTAGGTCCGGGGGGGCGTAATGAGCAGTTCTTC.

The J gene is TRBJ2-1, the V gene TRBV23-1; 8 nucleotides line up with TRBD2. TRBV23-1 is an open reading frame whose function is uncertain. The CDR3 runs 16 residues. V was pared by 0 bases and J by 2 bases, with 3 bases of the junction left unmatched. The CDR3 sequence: CASSQSAGVPYNEQFF. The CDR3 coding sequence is TGCGCCAGCAGTCAATCAGCGGGAGTCCCCTACAATGAGCAGTTCTTC.

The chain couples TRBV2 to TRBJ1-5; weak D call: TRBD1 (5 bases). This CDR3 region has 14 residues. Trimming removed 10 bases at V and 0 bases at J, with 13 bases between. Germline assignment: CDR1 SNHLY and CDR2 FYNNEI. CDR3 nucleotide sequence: TGTGCCACCCAGTACAGGAATAGCAATCAGCCCCAGCATTTT. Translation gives CATQYRNSNQPQHF.